This T cell receptor (beta chain) was sequenced in a study of blood T cell repertoires in COVID-19. Authors' analysis steps: Using reference gene primer amplification, nucleated cell counts were estimated. Libraries were prepared by immunoSEQ multiplex PCR; TCRdb keeps only in-frame clonotypes and omits some of them. That table furnishes V, J and clone size, whereas the DNA furnished D and trimming. In the table there are approximately 220,000 clones, around 87% of which are singletons. The CDR3 sequence is 15 residues long. J was trimmed by 2 bases and V by 3 bases; bases with no gene match: 6. CDR1 and CDR2 from the germline V gene are MGHDK and SYGVNS.

The sequence derives from a man younger than 45 who had been exposed to COVID-19. The chain carries TRBV25-1 and TRBJ2-5; the match to TRBD2 covers 7 bases. Input material: PBMCs or T cells enriched from blood (not recorded which). The CDR3 sequence: CASSEASGHQETQYF. In DNA, the CDR3 is TGTGCCAGCAGTGAGGCTAGCGGCCATCAAGAGACCCAGTACTTC.